This TCR beta chain was sequenced during a study of cytomegalovirus exposure and HLA in healthy donors. Study in general: Of fewer than 450 genotyped donors, 65% to 85% clustered with self-reported Caucasian donors.

The PCR had 60 Vbeta and 13 Jbeta primers. TCRdb keeps only in-frame clones here, not all; method: immunoSEQ multiplex PCR. The sample carries around 170,000 clones, around 85% recorded once. As concerns this clone: The antigen is not known.

Study-wide points: Both high specificity and high sensitivity reportedly marked the classifier's diagnosis of cytomegalovirus status.

Deletions cut 1 base from V and 0 bases from J, with 7 bases between. The CDR3 is 15 amino acids. In germline, CDR1 is SGHVS, CDR2 FQNEAQ. This chain connects TRBV7-8 to TRBJ1-3; D perhaps matches TRBD1 (5 bases). The sequencing sample was made of PBMCs. The source is a man aged 45-65 years in good health and CMV-seronegative. The CDR3 DNA follows: TGTGCCAGCAGCTTAGGGGGCTCCTCTGGAAACACCATATATTTT. It is translated as CASSLGGSSGNTIYF.